Sequencing of this T cell receptor (beta chain) was carried out in a study of blood T cell repertoires in COVID-19. Overall study: Material from acute and convalescent COVID-19 was sourced from the United States, Italy and Spain. T cells, B-cell-depleted T cells, or PBMCs supplied cDNA or gDNA.

The authors' processing: Reference gene primer amplification gave nucleated cell count estimates. Using immunoSEQ multiplex PCR, the repertoire was profiled, and TCRdb retains in-frame clones only, with some absent. The V and J calls and clone size were taken over from that table, and D and trimming were inferred from the DNA. The table has approximately 93,000 clones, approximately 79% seen once; the top ten hold around 15%. J lost 5 bases, V lost 4 bases, and 3 bases had no gene match. The CDR3 has 15 residues. CDR1 and CDR2 from the germline V gene are LGHDT and YNNKEL (reference sequence). The clonotype was recovered from a woman over 75 with acute or convalescent COVID-19. Sequencing used peripheral blood. This rearrangement joins TRBV3-1 (or the pseudogene TRBV3-2) to TRBJ1-6; 9 positions agree with TRBD1. The CDR3 nucleotides read TGTGCCAGCAGCCTTAGACAGGGGGATAATTCACCCCTCCACTTT. As protein: CASSLRQGDNSPLHF.